Below, one TCR beta chain is given with its context. Its antigen remains unidentified. This sample was taken from a study of T cell responses to AZD1222 COVID-19 vaccine. Findings of the study overall: Reportedly, close to half of spike-specific TCRs are directed against unmutated variant regions.

The germline CDR1 and CDR2 sequences are MGHDK and SYGVNS. The CDR3 contains 15 residues. The V end lost 4 bases, the J end lost 4 bases, and 11 bases lay between the germline ends. TCRdb's table, derived via immunoSEQ multiplex PCR, lists solely in-frame clones and lacks some. The top ten hold about 1.8% of the sample, which has about 100,000 clones, about nine tenths seen once. The sequence was obtained from an adult in good health. The sequences come from peripheral blood, collected on day 0 of AZD1222 vaccination. The genes are TRBV25-1 and TRBJ1-6, with D possibly being TRBD1 (5 bases). DNA of the CDR3: TGTGCCAGCAGTGCGACGGAGGGGTATAATTCACCCCTCCACTTT. It specifies CASSATEGYNSPLHF.